One sample yielded the 28 T cell receptor beta chains listed below, sequenced in a study of beta chain features in type 1 diabetes (dated by TCRdb to the late 2010s). Library creation used the immunoSEQ multiplex PCR assay. The High Capacity cDNA Reverse Transcription Kit was used to reverse transcribe all of the isolated RNA, meaning that expressed TCRB transcripts were what got sequenced. Here the immuneACCESS table is served through TCRdb, limited to in-frame sequences with V and J called. Missing clones are a known gap in these copies; in checked studies unresolved V genes cover under half, and the rest lacks a known reason. Within this sample are 200,000 to 250,000 clones, with around 68% of them counted one time only. The ten largest clones represent roughly 0.048% of the sample. Source material: naive CD4+ T cells from blood. The meaning of the sample's cell subset or site label: true naive CD4+ T cells. These receptors were obtained from a man under 40 in good health.

The rearrangement uses TRBV29-1 and TRBJ2-7; possible D gene TRBD2, 6 bases. Trimming took 4 bases from V and 1 from J, leaving 14 bases between them. CDR1 SQVTM and CDR2 ANQGSEA come from the germline V gene. The CDR3 has 14 residues. The CDR3 protein is CSVVVGLQSYEQYF. The CDR3 nucleotides are TGCAGCGTTGTTGTGGGACTCCAGTCCTACGAGCAGTACTTC.

The CDR3 region is CASSVDRGQNTEAFF. In DNA, the CDR3 is TGTGCCAGCAGTGTGGACAGGGGGCAAAACACTGAAGCTTTCTTT. The chain is built from TRBV25-1 and TRBJ1-1; 11 bases map to TRBD1. Germline V gene data show CDR1 as MGHDK and CDR2 as SYGVNS. The V gene end was trimmed by 4 bases and the J gene end by 2 bases; junction bases not matched to a gene: 3. CDR3 length: 15 amino acids.

This sequence joins TRBV14 and TRBJ1-3; D may be TRBD1 (5 bases). CDR1 and CDR2 from the germline V gene are SGHDN and FVKESK. This CDR3 has 20 residues. Trimming left V 1 base short and J 9 bases short, with 31 bases between. CDR3: CASSQVGQAPLETPDATIYF. The CDR3 DNA reads TGTGCCAGCAGCCAAGTGGGGCAGGCGCCTCTGGAAACACCGGACGCCACCATATATTTT.

CDR3 nucleotides: TGTGCCATCAGTGTGCTAGCGTCTGAGACCCAGTACTTC. Amino acid sequence: CAISVLASETQYF. The rearrangement links TRBV10-3 to TRBJ2-5, with D possibly matching TRBD2 (6 bases). The CDR3 loop spans 13 amino acids. Deletions cut 4 bases from V and 5 bases from J, with 11 bases between. From germline, CDR1 is ENHRY and CDR2 SYGVKD.

V and J are TRBV29-1 and TRBJ2-2, with no clear D. The CDR3 runs to 14 residues. Trimming cost V 4 bases and J 0 bases, with 9 bases left between them. Germline V gives CDR1 SQVTM, CDR2 ANQGSEA. In DNA, the CDR3 is TGCAGCGTTGCACCCAGCGCGAACACCGGGGAGCTGTTTTTT. Translated, it gives CSVAPSANTGELFF.

V and J are TRBV7-2 and TRBJ2-3; no firm D call. Germline CDR1 is SGHTA and CDR2 is FQGNSA. Trimming took 1 base from V and 2 from J, leaving 4 bases between them. The CDR3 has 13 amino acids. CDR3 in amino acids: CASSLEYTDTQYF. CDR3 coding DNA: TGTGCCAGCAGCTTAGAGTACACAGATACGCAGTATTTT.

J is TRBJ2-7 and V is TRBV6-5; D gene uncertain. V was shortened by 4 bases and J by 3 bases, with 7 bases between the two germline ends. Germline V CDR1 and CDR2: MNHEY, SVGAGI. This CDR3 comprises 12 residues. The CDR3 region has the DNA TGTGCCAGCAGTTCTAGGGACTACGAGCAGTACTTC. Residues: CASSSRDYEQYF.

This clone has only a few counts. The V gene is TRBV29-1, the J gene TRBJ2-5; TRBD2 agrees at 7 bases. Per the germline V gene, CDR1 is SQVTM and CDR2 is ANQGSEA. The CDR3 loop spans 14 amino acids. J was trimmed by 5 bases and V by 6 bases; bases with no gene match: 12. CDR3 DNA sequence: TGCAGCGTGCGCCTAGCGGCAATCGGGGAGACCCAGTACTTC. Its translation is CSVRLAAIGETQYF.

The chain carries TRBV30 and TRBJ1-5, with D hard to call. The CDR3 covers 13 residues. The V end was cut by 5 bases, the J end by 2 bases, with 10 bases between. Germline V gene data show CDR1 as GTSNPN and CDR2 as SVGIG (reference sequence). The CDR3 DNA reads as TGTGCCTGGGCTTACAAGGGCAATCAGCCCCAGCATTTT. As protein: CAWAYKGNQPQHF. The variable domain in full, completed from reference TRBV30 and TRBJ1-5, reads SQTIHQWPATLVQPVGSPLSLECTVEGTSNPNLYWYRQAAGRGLQLLFYSVGIGQISSEVPQNLSASRPQDRQFILSSKKLLLSDSGFYLCAWAYKGNQPQHFGDGTRLSIL.

The CDR3 coding sequence is TGCAGCGTTGTCCCTTACGGCACCGGGGAGCTGTTTTTT. Translation gives CSVVPYGTGELFF. The chain is built from TRBV29-1 and TRBJ2-2, with D uncertain. Germline V gene sequence: CDR1 SQVTM, CDR2 ANQGSEA. V was trimmed by 4 bases and J by 4 bases, leaving 10 bases between them. The length of the CDR3 is 13 residues.

The chain employs TRBV10-3 and TRBJ2-5; TRBD1 matches 8 bases. Trimming took 8 bases from V and 2 from J; bases not matched to a gene: 10. The germline CDR1 and CDR2 sequences are ENHRY and SYGVKD. The CDR3 totals 15 residues. This CDR3 is CAIGVRTGIQETQYF. For the CDR3, the DNA is TGTGCCATCGGGGTAAGGACAGGGATACAAGAGACCCAGTACTTC.

This clone was found a few times. CDR3 DNA: TGTGCCGGAACAGGGGTTAGCACAGATACGCAGTATTTT. Protein product: CAGTGVSTDTQYF. V gene TRBV30 combines with J gene TRBJ2-3, with 7 bases fitting TRBD1. CDR1 and CDR2 (germline): GTSNPN, SVGIG (reference sequence). V shed 8 bases and J 0 bases; nucleotides not matched to a gene: 5. The CDR3 extends over 13 amino acids.

As concerns this clone: This same CDR3 is encoded by further DNA sequences in the sample. V gene TRBV20-1 combines with J gene TRBJ2-3, with no clear D. CDR1 is DFQATT, CDR2 SNEGSKA, per germline (reference sequence). V dropped 5 bases and J dropped 0 bases, with 3 bases sitting between them. This CDR3 has 11 residues. CDR3 sequence: CSAASTDTQYF. The CDR3 coding sequence is TGCAGTGCTGCTAGCACAGATACGCAGTATTTT.

This clone was picked up a small number of times. This sequence joins TRBV29-1 and TRBJ2-3; D remains unclear. This CDR3 is built from 13 residues. Germline V gene sequence: CDR1 SQVTM, CDR2 ANQGSEA. V was shortened by 7 bases and J by 0 bases, with 11 bases between the two germline ends. CDR3 bases: TGCAGCGGTTCGACTGGAAGCACAGATACGCAGTATTTT. Its translation: CSGSTGSTDTQYF.

The chain employs TRBV5-4 and TRBJ2-6; D is unclear. Trimming took off 4 bases at V and 2 bases at J, with 10 bases between the two ends. The CDR3 extends over 15 amino acids. Germline values: CDR1 SGHNT, CDR2 YYREEE (reference sequence). DNA for the CDR3: TGTGCCAGCAGCGCCGCCCGCACTGGGGCCAACGTCCTGACTTTC. It encodes CASSAARTGANVLTF.

The chain carries TRBV7-2 and TRBJ2-5; D possibly corresponds to TRBD1 (6 bases). This CDR3 contains 14 residues. Germline V gene data show CDR1 as SGHTA and CDR2 as FQGNSA. Deletions cut 7 bases from V and 1 base from J, with 13 bases between. CDR3 region: CASNIQGPQETQYF. The DNA for the CDR3 is TGTGCCAGCAACATACAGGGTCCCCAAGAGACCCAGTACTTC.

This clone was recorded a few times. V and J are TRBV25-1 and TRBJ2-3, with D unclear. Trimming cost V 2 bases and J 0 bases, with 6 bases left between them. In germline, CDR1 is MGHDK, CDR2 SYGVNS. CDR3 size: 14 residues. CDR3 amino acids: CASSESGSTDTQYF. The CDR3 DNA sequence: TGTGCCAGCAGTGAAAGTGGAAGCACAGATACGCAGTATTTT.

This clone was detected once. The V call is TRBV5-1, the J call TRBJ1-1; D is ambiguous. The CDR3 is 14 amino acids. The germline gives CDR1 SGHRS, CDR2 YFSETQ. Trimming took off 0 bases at V and 0 bases at J, with 6 bases between the two ends. This CDR3 is CASSLDGLNTEAFF. DNA of the CDR3: TGCGCCAGCAGCTTGGACGGCCTGAACACTGAAGCTTTCTTT.

The chain uses TRBV30 and TRBJ1-2; D gene unclear. The CDR3 spans 13 residues. CDR1 and CDR2 from the germline V gene are GTSNPN and SVGIG (reference sequence). Trimming left V 5 bases short and J 2 bases short, with 12 bases between. Here the CDR3 DNA reads TGTGCCTGGGGACGGAGAAACAACTATGGCTACACCTTC. Translation gives CAWGRRNNYGYTF.

The V gene is TRBV7-2, the J gene TRBJ2-5, with D unresolved. The length of the CDR3 is 14 residues. Germline CDR1 SGHTA, CDR2 FQGNSA. Between the trimmed V and J ends, which lost 1 base and 4 bases, there was a span of 10 bases. DNA for the CDR3: TGTGCCAGCAGCTTAGGTTTCAGATCAGAGACCCAGTACTTC. Encoded protein: CASSLGFRSETQYF.

This clone was counted only a few times. The J gene is TRBJ1-1, the V gene TRBV7-2; 10 bases map to TRBD1. Germline V gene lookup returns CDR1 SGHTA and CDR2 FQGNSA. The CDR3 has 14 amino acids. Trimming at V came to 5 bases and at J to 3 bases, leaving 3 bases not matched to a gene. The CDR3 nucleotides read TGTGCCAGCAGCACGGACAGGGGGGACACTGAAGCTTTCTTT. This gives the protein CASSTDRGDTEAFF.

This clone has more than one count but fewer than ten. The V gene is TRBV29-1, the J gene TRBJ2-7; 7 bases are shared with TRBD1. Looked up from germline, CDR1 is SQVTM and CDR2 is ANQGSEA. V lost 7 bases and J lost 6; bases outside the gene matches: 6. This CDR3 region has 11 residues. The CDR3 nucleotides read TGCAGCGCCGGGACAGTCAGCGAGCAGTACTTC. As protein: CSAGTVSEQYF.

The gene calls are TRBV7-2 and TRBJ2-6, with D possibly being TRBD1 or TRBD2 (5 bases each). Trimming removed 3 bases at V and 0 bases at J, with 12 bases between. CDR1 is SGHTA, CDR2 FQGNSA, per germline. The CDR3 consists of 17 residues. The CDR3 DNA reads TGTGCCAGCAGCTTGGGGGACGGAAACTCTGGGGCCAACGTCCTGACTTTC. Amino acids: CASSLGDGNSGANVLTF.

V usage is TRBV18 and J usage is TRBJ2-3; D unresolved. This CDR3 has 14 residues. V was trimmed by 2 bases and J by 3 bases, leaving 9 bases between them. Germline CDR1 reads KGHSH; CDR2 reads LQKENI. CDR3 sequence reads: CASSPGLVTDTQYF. DNA of the CDR3: TGTGCCAGCTCACCAGGGCTAGTGACAGATACGCAGTATTTT.

This clone is a singleton in its sample. Compared with germline, one end of the junction differs, possibly owing to a read error. This chain uses TRBV2 with TRBJ1-2, with D perhaps TRBD1 (6 bases). Germline V gives CDR1 SNHLY, CDR2 FYNNEI. The CDR3 covers 14 residues. In DNA, the CDR3 is TGTGCCAGCAGCGAAGCCCTAGGGGGATATGGCTACACCTTC. It translates to CASSEALGGYGYTF.

V is TRBV11-2 and J is TRBJ2-3; TRBD2 is a possible D gene (5 bases). This CDR3 contains 14 residues. V was pared by 4 bases and J by 1 base, with 9 bases between. Looked up from germline, CDR1 is SGHAT and CDR2 is FQNNGV. The CDR3 loop is CASSSLAGTDTQYF. CDR3 DNA sequence: TGTGCCAGCAGCTCTCTAGCTGGCACAGATACGCAGTATTTT.

The chain couples TRBV10-3 to TRBJ2-3; TRBD2 matches 7 bases. Looked up from germline, CDR1 is ENHRY and CDR2 is SYGVKD. Trimming cost V 7 bases and J 3 bases; bases outside gene matches: 1. The CDR3 spans 12 residues. CDR3 sequence reads: CAIKAGTDTQYF. CDR3 DNA: TGTGCCATCAAAGCGGGGACAGATACGCAGTATTTT.

The chain is built from TRBV14 and TRBJ1-6; D ambiguous. Trimming removed 5 bases at V and 8 bases at J, with 10 bases between. The CDR3 sequence is 13 residues long. Germline CDR1 and CDR2: SGHDN and FVKESK. The CDR3 sequence: CASSVVSYSPLHF. In nucleotides, the CDR3 is TGTGCCAGCAGCGTGGTGAGTTATTCACCCCTCCACTTT.